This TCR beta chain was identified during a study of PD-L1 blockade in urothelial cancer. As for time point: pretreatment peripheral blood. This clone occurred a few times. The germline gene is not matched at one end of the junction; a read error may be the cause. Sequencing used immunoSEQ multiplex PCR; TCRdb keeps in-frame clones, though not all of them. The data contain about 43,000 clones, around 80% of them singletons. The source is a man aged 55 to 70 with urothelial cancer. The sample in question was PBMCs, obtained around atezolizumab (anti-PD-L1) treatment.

The chain's CDR3 is CASSSDPGQPCSF. CDR3 nucleotides: TGTGCCAGCTCATCGGATCCAGGACAGCCTTGTAGCTTC. The genes are TRBV18 and TRBJ2-7; a weak D match, TRBD1 (6 bases). Germline CDR1 KGHSH, CDR2 LQKENI. The CDR3 totals 13 residues. Based on the CDR3 plus reference TRBV18 and TRBJ2-7, the full variable domain is NAGVMQNPRHLVRRRGQEARLRCSPMKGHSHVYWYRQLPEEGLKFMVYLQKENIIDESGMPKERFSAEFPKEGPSILRIQQVVRGDSAAYFCASSSDPGQPCSFGPGTRLTVT.